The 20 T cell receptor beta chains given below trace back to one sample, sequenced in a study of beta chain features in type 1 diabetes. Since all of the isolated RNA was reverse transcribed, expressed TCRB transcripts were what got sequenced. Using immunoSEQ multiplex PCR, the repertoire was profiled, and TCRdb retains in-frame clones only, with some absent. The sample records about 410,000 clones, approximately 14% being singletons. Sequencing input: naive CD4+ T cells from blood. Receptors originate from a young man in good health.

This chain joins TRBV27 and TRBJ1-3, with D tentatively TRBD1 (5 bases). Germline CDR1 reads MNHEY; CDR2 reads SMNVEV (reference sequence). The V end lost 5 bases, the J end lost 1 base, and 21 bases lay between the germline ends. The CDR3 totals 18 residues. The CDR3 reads CASSQRQPGRFSGNTIYF. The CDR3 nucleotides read TGTGCCAGCAGTCAACGACAGCCTGGGCGCTTTTCTGGAAACACCATATATTTT.

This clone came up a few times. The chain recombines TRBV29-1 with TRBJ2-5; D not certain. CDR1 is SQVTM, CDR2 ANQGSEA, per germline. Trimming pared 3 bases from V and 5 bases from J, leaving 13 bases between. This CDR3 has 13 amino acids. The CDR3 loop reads CSVDYSQRETQYF. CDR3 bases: TGCAGCGTTGACTACAGCCAGAGGGAGACCCAGTACTTC.

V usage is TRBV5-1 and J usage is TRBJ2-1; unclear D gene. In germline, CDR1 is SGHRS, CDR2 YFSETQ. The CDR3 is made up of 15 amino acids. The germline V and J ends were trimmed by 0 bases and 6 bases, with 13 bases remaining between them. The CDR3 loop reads CASSLVPLKSNEQFF. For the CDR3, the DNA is TGCGCCAGCAGCTTGGTTCCCCTTAAGAGCAATGAGCAGTTCTTC.

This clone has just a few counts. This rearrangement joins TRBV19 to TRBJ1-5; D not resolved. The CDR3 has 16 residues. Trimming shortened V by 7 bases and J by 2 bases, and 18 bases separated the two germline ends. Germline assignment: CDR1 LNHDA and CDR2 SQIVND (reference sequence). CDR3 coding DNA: TGTGCCAGTAATACTGGGGTCCAAAGGGGCAATCAGCCCCAGCATTTT. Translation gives CASNTGVQRGNQPQHF.

CDR3 in amino acids: CASSLGLPLGNEQFF. DNA of the CDR3: TGCGCCAGCAGCCTGGGACTTCCCCTCGGCAATGAGCAGTTCTTC. The genes are TRBV5-1 and TRBJ2-1; D is possibly TRBD2 (6 bases). The CDR3 runs to 15 residues. Germline V gene sequence: CDR1 SGHRS, CDR2 YFSETQ. The V and J ends lost 4 bases and 6 bases respectively, with 17 bases between them.

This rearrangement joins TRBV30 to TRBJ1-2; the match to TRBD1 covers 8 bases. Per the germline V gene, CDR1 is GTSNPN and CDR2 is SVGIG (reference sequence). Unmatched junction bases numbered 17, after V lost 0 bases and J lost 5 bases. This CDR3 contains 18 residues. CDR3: CAWSVRGQGAFPRYGYTF. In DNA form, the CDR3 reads TGTGCCTGGAGTGTACGCGGGCAGGGGGCTTTTCCGCGGTATGGCTACACCTTC.

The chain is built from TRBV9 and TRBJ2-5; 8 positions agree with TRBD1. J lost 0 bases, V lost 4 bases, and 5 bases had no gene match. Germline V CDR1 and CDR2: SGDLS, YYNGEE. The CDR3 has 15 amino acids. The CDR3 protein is CASSPRDRNQETQYF. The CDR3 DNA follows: TGTGCCAGCAGCCCCCGGGACAGGAACCAAGAGACCCAGTACTTC.

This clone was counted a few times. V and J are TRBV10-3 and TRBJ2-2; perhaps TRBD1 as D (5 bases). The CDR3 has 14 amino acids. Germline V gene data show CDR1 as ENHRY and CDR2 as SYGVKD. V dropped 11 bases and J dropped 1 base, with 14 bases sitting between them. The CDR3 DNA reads TGTGCCTCCAAACCGGACATGAACACCGGGGAGCTGTTTTTT. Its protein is CASKPDMNTGELFF.

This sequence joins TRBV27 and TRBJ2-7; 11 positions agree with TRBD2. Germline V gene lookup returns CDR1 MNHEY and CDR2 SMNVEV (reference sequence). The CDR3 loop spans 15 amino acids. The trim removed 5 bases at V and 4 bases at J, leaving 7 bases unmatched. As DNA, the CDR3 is TGTGCCAGCAGTCCGTTAGCGGGAGGGAAATACGAGCAGTACGTC. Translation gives CASSPLAGGKYEQYV.

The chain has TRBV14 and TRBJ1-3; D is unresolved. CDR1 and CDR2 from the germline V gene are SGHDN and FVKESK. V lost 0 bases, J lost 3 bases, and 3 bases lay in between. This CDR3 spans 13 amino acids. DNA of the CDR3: TGTGCCAGCAGCCAAGAGAGTGGAAACACCATATATTTT. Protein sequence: CASSQESGNTIYF. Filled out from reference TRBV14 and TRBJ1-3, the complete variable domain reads EAGVTQFPSHSVIEKGQTVTLRCDPISGHDNLYWYRRVMGKEIKFLLHFVKESKQDESGMPNNRFLAERTGGTYSTLKVQPAELEDSGVYFCASSQESGNTIYFGEGSWLTVV.

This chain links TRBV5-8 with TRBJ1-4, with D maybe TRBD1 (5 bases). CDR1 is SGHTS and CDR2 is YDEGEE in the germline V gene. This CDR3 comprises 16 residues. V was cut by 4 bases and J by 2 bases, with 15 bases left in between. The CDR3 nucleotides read TGTGCCAGCAGCCGATCCCTGACAGCTACTAATGAAAAACTGTTTTTT. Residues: CASSRSLTATNEKLFF.

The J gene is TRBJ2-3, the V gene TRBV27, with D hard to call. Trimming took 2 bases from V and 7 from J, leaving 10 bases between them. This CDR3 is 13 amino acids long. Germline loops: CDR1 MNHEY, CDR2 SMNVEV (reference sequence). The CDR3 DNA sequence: TGTGCCAGCAGTTTAAACAAGGTCCATACGCAGTATTTT. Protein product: CASSLNKVHTQYF.

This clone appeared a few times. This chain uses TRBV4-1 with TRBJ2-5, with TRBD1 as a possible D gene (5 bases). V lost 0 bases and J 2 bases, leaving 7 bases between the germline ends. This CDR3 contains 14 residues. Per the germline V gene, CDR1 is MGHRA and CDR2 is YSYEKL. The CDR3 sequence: CASSQDWTQETQYF. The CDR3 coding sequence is TGCGCCAGCAGCCAAGATTGGACACAAGAGACCCAGTACTTC.

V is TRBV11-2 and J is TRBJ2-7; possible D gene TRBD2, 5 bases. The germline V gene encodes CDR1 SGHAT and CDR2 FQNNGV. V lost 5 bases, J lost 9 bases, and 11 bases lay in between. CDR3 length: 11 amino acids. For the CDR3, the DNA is TGTGCCAGCAGCGCCAGAGGAGGGCAGTACTTC. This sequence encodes CASSARGGQYF.

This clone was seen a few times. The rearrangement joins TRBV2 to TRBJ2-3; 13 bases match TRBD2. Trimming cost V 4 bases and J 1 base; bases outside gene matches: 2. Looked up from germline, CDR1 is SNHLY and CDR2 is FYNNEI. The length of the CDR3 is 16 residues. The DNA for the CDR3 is TGTGCCAGCAGTGGGACTAGCGGGAGCCGCACAGATACGCAGTATTTT. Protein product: CASSGTSGSRTDTQYF.

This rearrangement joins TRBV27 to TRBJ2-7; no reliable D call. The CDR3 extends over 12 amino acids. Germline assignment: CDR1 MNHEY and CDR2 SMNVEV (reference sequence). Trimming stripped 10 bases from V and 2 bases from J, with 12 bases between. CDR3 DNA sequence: TGTGCCATCATTCCTGGACCCTACGAGCAGTACGTC. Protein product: CAIIPGPYEQYV.

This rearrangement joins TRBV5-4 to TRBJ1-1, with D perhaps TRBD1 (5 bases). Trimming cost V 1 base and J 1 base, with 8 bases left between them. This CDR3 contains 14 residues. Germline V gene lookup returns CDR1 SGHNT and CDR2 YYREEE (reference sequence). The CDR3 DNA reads TGTGCCAGCAGCTTGTCAGGGAGGAACACTGAAGCTTTCTTT. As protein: CASSLSGRNTEAFF.

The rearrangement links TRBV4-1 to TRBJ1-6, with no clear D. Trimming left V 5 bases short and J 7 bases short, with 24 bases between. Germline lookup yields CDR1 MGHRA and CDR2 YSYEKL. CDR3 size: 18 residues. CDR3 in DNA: TGCGCCAGCAGCAACCCGACTAAAGGGAAAAGGGAGAATTCACCCCTCCACTTT. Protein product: CASSNPTKGKRENSPLHF.

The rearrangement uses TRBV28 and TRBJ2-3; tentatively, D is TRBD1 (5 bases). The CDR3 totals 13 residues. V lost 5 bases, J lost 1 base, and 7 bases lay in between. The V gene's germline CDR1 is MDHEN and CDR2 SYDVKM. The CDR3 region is CASSVTGTDTQYF. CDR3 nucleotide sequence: TGTGCCAGCAGTGTGACAGGCACAGATACGCAGTATTTT.

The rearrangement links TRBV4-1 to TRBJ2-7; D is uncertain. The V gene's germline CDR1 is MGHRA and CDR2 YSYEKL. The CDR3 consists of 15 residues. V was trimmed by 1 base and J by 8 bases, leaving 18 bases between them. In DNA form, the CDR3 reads TGCGCCAGCAGCCAAGTGATCGTGGATGTTGTAAAGCAGTACTTC. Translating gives CASSQVIVDVVKQYF.